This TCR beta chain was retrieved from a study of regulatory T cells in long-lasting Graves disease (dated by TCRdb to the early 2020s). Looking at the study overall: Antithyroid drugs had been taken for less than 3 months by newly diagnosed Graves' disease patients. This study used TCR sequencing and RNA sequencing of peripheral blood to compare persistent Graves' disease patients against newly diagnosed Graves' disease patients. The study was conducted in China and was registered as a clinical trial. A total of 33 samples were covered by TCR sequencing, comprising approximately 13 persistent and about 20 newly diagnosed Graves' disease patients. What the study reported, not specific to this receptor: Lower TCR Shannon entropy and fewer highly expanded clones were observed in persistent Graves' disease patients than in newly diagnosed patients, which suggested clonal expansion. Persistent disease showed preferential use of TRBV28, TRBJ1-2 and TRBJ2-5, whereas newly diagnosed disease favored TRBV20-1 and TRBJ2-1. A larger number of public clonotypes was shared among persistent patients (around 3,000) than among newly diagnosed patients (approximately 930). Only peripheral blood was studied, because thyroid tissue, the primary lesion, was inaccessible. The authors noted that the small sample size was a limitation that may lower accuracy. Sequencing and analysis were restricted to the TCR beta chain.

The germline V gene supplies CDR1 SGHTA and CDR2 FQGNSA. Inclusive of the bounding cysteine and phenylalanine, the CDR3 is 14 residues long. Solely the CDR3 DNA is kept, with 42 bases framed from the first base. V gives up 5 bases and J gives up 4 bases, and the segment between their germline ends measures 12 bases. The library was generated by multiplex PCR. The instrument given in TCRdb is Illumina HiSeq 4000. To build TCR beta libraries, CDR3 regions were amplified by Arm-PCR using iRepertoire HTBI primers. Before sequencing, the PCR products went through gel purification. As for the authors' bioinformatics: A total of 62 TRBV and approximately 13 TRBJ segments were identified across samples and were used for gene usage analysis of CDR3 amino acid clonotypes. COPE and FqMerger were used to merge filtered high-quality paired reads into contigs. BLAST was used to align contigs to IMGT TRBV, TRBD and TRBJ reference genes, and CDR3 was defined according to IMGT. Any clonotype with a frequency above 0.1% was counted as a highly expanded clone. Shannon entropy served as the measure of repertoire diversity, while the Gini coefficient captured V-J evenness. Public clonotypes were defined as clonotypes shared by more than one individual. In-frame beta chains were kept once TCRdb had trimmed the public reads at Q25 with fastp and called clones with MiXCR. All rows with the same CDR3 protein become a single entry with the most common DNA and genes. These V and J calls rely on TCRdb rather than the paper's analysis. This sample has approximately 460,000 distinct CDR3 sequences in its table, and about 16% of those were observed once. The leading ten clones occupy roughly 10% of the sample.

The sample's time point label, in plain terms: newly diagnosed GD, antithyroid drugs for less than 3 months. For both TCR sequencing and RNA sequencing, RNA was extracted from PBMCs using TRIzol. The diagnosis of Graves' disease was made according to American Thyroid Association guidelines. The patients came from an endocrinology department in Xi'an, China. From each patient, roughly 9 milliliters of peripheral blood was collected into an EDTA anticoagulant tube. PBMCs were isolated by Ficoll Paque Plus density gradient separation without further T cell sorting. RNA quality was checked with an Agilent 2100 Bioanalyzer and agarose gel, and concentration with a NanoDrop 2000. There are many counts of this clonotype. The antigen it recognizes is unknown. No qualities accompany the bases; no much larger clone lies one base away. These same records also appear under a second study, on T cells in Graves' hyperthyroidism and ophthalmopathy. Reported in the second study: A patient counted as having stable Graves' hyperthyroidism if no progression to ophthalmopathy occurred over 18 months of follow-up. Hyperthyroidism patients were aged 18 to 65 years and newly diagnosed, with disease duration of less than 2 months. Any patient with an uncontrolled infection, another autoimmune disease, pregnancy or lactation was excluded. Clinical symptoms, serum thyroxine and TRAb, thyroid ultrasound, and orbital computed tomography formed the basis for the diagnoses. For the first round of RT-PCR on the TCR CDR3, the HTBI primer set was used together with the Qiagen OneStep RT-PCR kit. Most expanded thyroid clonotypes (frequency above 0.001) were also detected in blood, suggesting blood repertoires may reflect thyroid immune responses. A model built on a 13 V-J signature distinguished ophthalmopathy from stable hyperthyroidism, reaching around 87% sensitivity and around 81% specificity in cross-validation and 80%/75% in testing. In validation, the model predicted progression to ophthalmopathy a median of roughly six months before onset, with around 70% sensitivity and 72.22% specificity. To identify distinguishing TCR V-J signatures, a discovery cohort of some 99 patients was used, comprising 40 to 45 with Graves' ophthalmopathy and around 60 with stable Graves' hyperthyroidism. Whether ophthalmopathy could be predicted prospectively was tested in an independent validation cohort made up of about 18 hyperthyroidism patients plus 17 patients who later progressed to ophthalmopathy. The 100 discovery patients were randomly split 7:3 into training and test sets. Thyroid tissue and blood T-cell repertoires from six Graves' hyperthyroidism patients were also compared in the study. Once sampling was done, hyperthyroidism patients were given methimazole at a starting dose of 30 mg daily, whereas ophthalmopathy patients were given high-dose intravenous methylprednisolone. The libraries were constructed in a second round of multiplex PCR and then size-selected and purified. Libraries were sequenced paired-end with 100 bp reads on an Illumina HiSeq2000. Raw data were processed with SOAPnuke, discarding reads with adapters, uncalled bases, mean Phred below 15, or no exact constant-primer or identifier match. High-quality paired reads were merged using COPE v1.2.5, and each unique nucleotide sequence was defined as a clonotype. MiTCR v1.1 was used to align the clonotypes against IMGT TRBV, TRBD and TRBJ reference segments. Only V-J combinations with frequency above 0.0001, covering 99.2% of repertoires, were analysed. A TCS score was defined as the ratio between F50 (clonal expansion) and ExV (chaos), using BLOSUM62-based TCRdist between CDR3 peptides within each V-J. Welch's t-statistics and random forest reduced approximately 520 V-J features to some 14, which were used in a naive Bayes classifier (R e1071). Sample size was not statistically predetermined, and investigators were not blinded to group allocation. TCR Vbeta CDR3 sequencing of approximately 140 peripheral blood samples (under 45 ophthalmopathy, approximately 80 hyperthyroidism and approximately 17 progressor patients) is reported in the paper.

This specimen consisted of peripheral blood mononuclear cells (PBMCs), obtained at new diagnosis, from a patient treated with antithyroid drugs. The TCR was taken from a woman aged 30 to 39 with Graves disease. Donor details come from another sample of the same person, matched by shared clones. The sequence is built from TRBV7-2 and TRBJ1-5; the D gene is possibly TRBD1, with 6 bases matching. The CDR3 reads CASSVDSPNQPQHF. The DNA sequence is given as TGTGCCAGCAGCGTGGACAGCCCAAATCAGCCCCAGCATTTT.